A selection of T cell receptor beta chains follows, all from one sample in a study of blood T cell repertoires in COVID-19. The repertoire was sequenced with immunoSEQ multiplex PCR; TCRdb's copy has only in-frame clones and lacks some. This table holds about 190,000 clones, around 83% found once. Sequenced input: PBMCs or T cells enriched from blood (not recorded which). The receptors derive from a woman aged 25 to 39 who had been exposed to COVID-19. Each CDR3 is given with its conserved first and last residue. The D gene is left open where the match is weak. Not all rows give a size; the values are once, few, many and, for expanded clones, a class.

V	size	J	D	CDR3	DNA
TRBV5-1	NA	TRBJ2-1	NA	CASSLGQPNEQFF	TGCGCCAGCAGCTTAGGACAGCCCAATGAGCAGTTCTTC
TRBV30	NA	TRBJ2-5	TRBD1	CAWSELGQQIGAQYF	TGTGCCTGGAGTGAGTTGGGACAGCAGATTGGGGCCCAGTACTTC
TRBV11-2	NA	TRBJ1-1	NA	CASSSGTTQNTEAFF	TGTGCCAGCAGCTCTGGGACAACCCAGAACACTGAAGCTTTCTTT
TRBV10-2	NA	TRBJ1-5	NA	CASRTGPGNQPQHF	TGCGCCAGCAGGACAGGCCCGGGCAATCAGCCCCAGCATTTT
TRBV29-1	NA	TRBJ2-5	NA	CSARQVEETQYF	TGCAGCGCCCGACAGGTGGAAGAGACCCAGTACTTC
TRBV18	NA	TRBJ1-2	NA	CASSPGSNYGYTF	TGTGCCAGCTCACCGGGCAGTAACTATGGCTACACCTTC
TRBV4-2	NA	TRBJ2-2	TRBD1	CASSPGGAVTGELFF	TGTGCCAGCAGCCCAGGGGGCGCGGTTACCGGGGAGCTGTTTTTT
TRBV2	NA	TRBJ1-6	TRBD1	CASSEPTGGTYNSPLHF	TGTGCCAGCAGTGAACCGACAGGGGGTACTTATAATTCACCCCTCCACTTT
TRBV30	NA	TRBJ2-3	NA	CAWAAGSTDTQYF	TGTGCCTGGGCGGCGGGGAGCACAGATACGCAGTATTTT
TRBV7-3	NA	TRBJ2-2	TRBD1	CASRPTGGNTGELFF	TGTGCCAGCAGGCCGACAGGGGGGAACACCGGGGAGCTGTTTTTT
TRBV29-1	NA	TRBJ2-3	NA	CSVDRGTTDTQYF	TGCAGCGTTGACAGGGGAACCACAGATACGCAGTATTTT
TRBV5-1	few	TRBJ2-3	TRBD2	CASSFRGRGGSGGPTDTQYF	TGCGCCAGCAGCTTCCGAGGACGAGGAGGTAGCGGGGGACCCACAGATACGCAGTATTTT
TRBV7-7	NA	TRBJ2-2	TRBD2	CASSLGAGGTGELFF	TGTGCTAGCAGCTTAGGAGCGGGGGGCACCGGGGAGCTGTTTTTT
TRBV5-5	once	TRBJ2-7	NA	CASSYRTGFYEQYF	TGTGCCAGCAGCTATCGAACAGGGTTTTACGAGCAGTACTTC
TRBV7-6	NA	TRBJ2-2	TRBD1	CASSFPGQGADGELFF	TGTGCCAGCAGCTTTCCCGGGCAGGGGGCGGACGGGGAGCTGTTTTTT
TRBV15	NA	TRBJ2-5	TRBD2	CATSRGERGGLQETQYF	TGTGCCACCAGCAGAGGGGAGCGGGGGGGCCTACAAGAGACCCAGTACTTC
TRBV4-2	NA	TRBJ1-2	NA	CASSQIRPIRNGYTF	TGTGCCAGCAGCCAGATCCGACCCATCAGGAACGGCTACACCTTC
TRBV11-2	NA	TRBJ2-2	NA	CASSFGTFTGELFF	TGTGCCAGCAGCTTCGGGACTTTTACCGGGGAGCTGTTTTTT
TRBV6-2/TRBV6-3	NA	TRBJ2-2	TRBD1	CASSYPDRGRERNTGELFF	TGTGCCAGCAGTTACCCGGACAGGGGGCGCGAAAGAAACACCGGGGAGCTGTTTTTT
TRBV28	NA	TRBJ2-7	TRBD2	CASWGGGSFYEQYF	TGTGCCAGCTGGGGCGGGGGTTCGTTCTACGAGCAGTACTTC
TRBV4-3	few	TRBJ1-3	NA	CASSQDVGNSGNTIYF	TGCGCCAGCAGCCAAGATGTTGGCAACTCTGGAAACACCATATATTTT
TRBV7-9	NA	TRBJ1-2	TRBD1	CASSLEGQGSNYGYTF	TGTGCCAGCAGCTTAGAGGGACAGGGATCTAACTATGGCTACACCTTC
TRBV6-1	few	TRBJ1-2	NA	CASSDGETHGYTF	TGTGCCAGCAGTGACGGGGAGACTCATGGCTACACCTTC
TRBV5-1	NA	TRBJ1-3	NA	CASSLIPGGISGNTIYF	TGCGCCAGCAGCTTGATTCCGGGGGGCATCTCTGGAAACACCATATATTTT
TRBV19	NA	TRBJ2-5	NA	CASSIVAGEETQYF	TGTGCCAGTAGTATAGTAGCAGGGGAAGAGACCCAGTACTTC
TRBV29-1	NA	TRBJ2-1	NA	CSAGEGGLYNEQFF	TGCAGCGCTGGGGAGGGGGGGCTTTACAATGAGCAGTTCTTC
TRBV12-3/TRBV12-4	NA	TRBJ1-5	NA	CASSSRGPQHF	TGTGCCAGCAGTTCGCGCGGGCCCCAGCATTTT
TRBV4-1	NA	TRBJ2-3	TRBD2	CASSQVTGGGTPLDTQYF	TGCGCCAGCAGCCAAGTAACAGGCGGGGGGACCCCACTGGATACGCAGTATTTT
TRBV5-5	NA	TRBJ1-3	NA	CASSPQVGGGRGTIYF	TGTGCCAGCAGCCCCCAAGTTGGGGGAGGCCGGGGCACCATATATTTT
TRBV10-2	NA	TRBJ1-3	NA	CASSESTAGSGNTIYF	TGCGCCAGCAGTGAGTCGACGGCAGGGTCTGGAAACACCATATATTTT
TRBV11-2	NA	TRBJ2-5	NA	CASSLSTVGGTETQYF	TGTGCCAGCAGCTTATCGACTGTCGGGGGAACGGAGACCCAGTACTTC
TRBV6-5	once	TRBJ1-5	NA	CASSPGGGSQPQHF	TGTGCCAGCAGCCCGGGGGGGGGATCTCAGCCCCAGCATTTT
TRBV20-1	NA	TRBJ2-7	NA	CSASPEMGGIYEQYF	TGCAGTGCTAGTCCGGAGATGGGCGGGATATACGAGCAGTACTTC
TRBV6-5	NA	TRBJ2-7	TRBD2	CASRRPGLTSYEQYF	TGTGCCAGCAGGAGACCGGGACTAACCAGTTACGAGCAGTACTTC
TRBV19	NA	TRBJ1-5	TRBD1	CASSTFRDSANQPQHF	TGTGCCAGTAGTACCTTCCGGGACAGTGCCAATCAGCCCCAGCATTTT
TRBV28	NA	TRBJ2-2	NA	CASSTGTNTGELFF	TGTGCCAGCAGTACCGGGACAAACACCGGGGAGCTGTTTTTT
TRBV11-2	NA	TRBJ1-4	TRBD1	CASSLTGSLGKTDEKLFF	TGTGCCAGCAGCTTGACAGGGTCTCTTGGCAAAACGGATGAAAAACTGTTTTTT
TRBV7-9	NA	TRBJ1-5	TRBD1	CASTTGVHQPQHF	TGTGCCAGCACCACAGGGGTTCATCAGCCCCAGCATTTT
TRBV2	many	TRBJ1-5	NA	CASSEDGRLDGNQPQHF	TGTGCCAGCAGTGAAGATGGCAGGCTCGATGGCAATCAGCCCCAGCATTTT
TRBV19	NA	TRBJ1-4	NA	CASSMEAEREKLFF	TGTGCCAGTAGTATGGAGGCAGAAAGAGAAAAACTGTTTTTT
TRBV6-2/TRBV6-3	NA	TRBJ2-1	TRBD2	CASSYTSGGFGEQFF	TGTGCCAGCAGTTACACTAGCGGGGGGTTCGGTGAGCAGTTCTTC
TRBV3-1/TRBV3-2	NA	TRBJ2-5	NA	CASSPDISPRETQYF	TGTGCCAGCAGCCCTGATATCTCCCCGCGGGAGACCCAGTACTTC
TRBV4-1	NA	TRBJ1-1	TRBD1	CASSQGDSSTRAFF	TGCGCCAGCAGCCAAGGGGACAGTTCAACCCGGGCTTTCTTT
TRBV7-9	NA	TRBJ2-2	NA	CASSFGAGELFF	TGTGCCAGCAGCTTCGGGGCCGGGGAGCTGTTTTTT
TRBV30	few	TRBJ1-4	TRBD1	CAWRSRMGQGHEKLFF	TGTGCCTGGAGGAGTAGGATGGGACAGGGACATGAAAAACTGTTTTTT
TRBV10-3	NA	TRBJ2-7	NA	CAISPTLQGTYYEQYF	TGTGCCATCAGTCCAACTCTTCAGGGGACCTACTACGAGCAGTACTTC
TRBV15	NA	TRBJ1-3	NA	CATSESAPGGNTIYF	TGTGCCACCAGCGAAAGTGCCCCGGGGGGAAACACCATATATTTT